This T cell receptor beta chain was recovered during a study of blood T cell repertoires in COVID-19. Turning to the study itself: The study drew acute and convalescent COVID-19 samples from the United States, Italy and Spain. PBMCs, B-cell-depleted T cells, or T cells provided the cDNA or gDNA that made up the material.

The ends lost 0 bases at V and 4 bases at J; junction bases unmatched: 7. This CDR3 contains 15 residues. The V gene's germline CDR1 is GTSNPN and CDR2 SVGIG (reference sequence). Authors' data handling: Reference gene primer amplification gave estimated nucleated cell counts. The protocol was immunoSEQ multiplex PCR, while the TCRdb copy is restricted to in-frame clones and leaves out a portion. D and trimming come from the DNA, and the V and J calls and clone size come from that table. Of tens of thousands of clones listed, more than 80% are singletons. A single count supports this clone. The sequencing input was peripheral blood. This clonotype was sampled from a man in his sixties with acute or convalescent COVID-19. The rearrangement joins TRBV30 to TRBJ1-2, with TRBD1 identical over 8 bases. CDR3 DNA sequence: TGTGCCTGGAGTGTACCGACAGGGGATGGCTATGGCTACACCTTC. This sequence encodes CAWSVPTGDGYGYTF. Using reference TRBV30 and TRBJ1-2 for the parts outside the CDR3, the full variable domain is SQTIHQWPATLVQPVGSPLSLECTVEGTSNPNLYWYRQAAGRGLQLLFYSVGIGQISSEVPQNLSASRPQDRQFILSSKKLLLSDSGFYLCAWSVPTGDGYGYTFGSGTRLTVV.